This paragraph covers one TCR beta chain sequence. Its matching antigen is unknown. Treatment here: approximately nine-day PBMC culture with coronavirus spike peptide pools or control peptides (ViraFEST assay). The data stem from a study of vaccination and CD4 T cells after COVID-19. The germline V gene encodes CDR1 SGHTA and CDR2 FQGNSA. V was trimmed by 5 bases and J by 4 bases, leaving 18 bases between them. There are 16 residues in the CDR3. Cultured CD4+ T cell DNA was sequenced using the Oncomine TCR Beta short-read assay. Each CDR3 protein is one row after TCRdb ran MiXCR on the PCR reads. The sample holds about 23,000 distinct CDR3 sequences, under 45% seen once.

J is TRBJ2-1 and V is TRBV7-2; perhaps D is TRBD1 or TRBD2 (5 bases each). The receptor comes from a human donor who received a COVID-19 vaccine. Sequenced here: CD4+ T cells from blood, cultured in vitro, sampled before SARS-CoV-2 vaccination. The CDR3 DNA reads TGTGCCAGCAGCACAAGACGAGCAGAGGGGTACAATGAGCAGTTCTTC. It translates to CASSTRRAEGYNEQFF.